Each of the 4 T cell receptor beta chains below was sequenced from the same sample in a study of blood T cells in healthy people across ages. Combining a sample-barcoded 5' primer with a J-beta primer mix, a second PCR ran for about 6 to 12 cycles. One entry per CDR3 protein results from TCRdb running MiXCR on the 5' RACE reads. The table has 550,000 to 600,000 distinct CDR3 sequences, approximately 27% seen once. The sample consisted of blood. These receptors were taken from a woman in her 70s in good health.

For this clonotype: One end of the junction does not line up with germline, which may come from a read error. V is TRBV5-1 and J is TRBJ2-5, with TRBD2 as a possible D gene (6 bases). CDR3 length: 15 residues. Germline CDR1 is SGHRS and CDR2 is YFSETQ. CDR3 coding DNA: TGCGCCGGCAGCGTATCTCCGGGAGCCGGGGAGACCCAGTACTTC. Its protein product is CAGSVSPGAGETQYF. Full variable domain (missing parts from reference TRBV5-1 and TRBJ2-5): KAGVTQTPRYLIKTRGQQVTLSCSPISGHRSVSWYQQTPGQGLQFLFEYFSETQRNKGNFPGRFSGRQFSNSRSEMNVSTLELGDSALYLCAGSVSPGAGETQYFGPGTRLLVL.

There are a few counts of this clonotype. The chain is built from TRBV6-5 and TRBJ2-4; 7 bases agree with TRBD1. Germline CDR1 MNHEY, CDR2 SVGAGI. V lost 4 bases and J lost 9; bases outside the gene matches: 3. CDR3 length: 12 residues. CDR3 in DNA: TGTGCCAGCAGTTCGGGACAGTTCATTCAGTACTTC. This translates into CASSSGQFIQYF.

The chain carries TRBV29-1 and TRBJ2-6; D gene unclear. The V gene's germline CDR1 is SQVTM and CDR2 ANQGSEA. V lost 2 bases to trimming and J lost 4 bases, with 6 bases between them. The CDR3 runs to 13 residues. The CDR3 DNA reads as TGCAGCGTTGAATTGACGGGGGCCAACGTCCTGACTTTC. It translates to CSVELTGANVLTF.

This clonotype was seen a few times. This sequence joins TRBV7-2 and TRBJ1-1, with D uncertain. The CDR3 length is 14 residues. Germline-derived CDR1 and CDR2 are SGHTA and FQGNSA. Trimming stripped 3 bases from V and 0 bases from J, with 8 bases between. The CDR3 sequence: CASSLQIMNTEAFF. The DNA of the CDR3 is TGTGCCAGCAGCTTGCAAATTATGAACACTGAAGCTTTCTTT.